The rows below give T cell receptor beta chains drawn from one sample of a study of cytomegalovirus exposure and HLA in healthy donors. Method: immunoSEQ multiplex PCR; TCRdb's copy keeps in-frame clones and lacks some. Counted here are 65,000 to 75,000 clones, 95% to 96% occurring once; the ten biggest clones make up about 4.5%. The sequencing sample was made of PBMCs. The receptors stem from a woman between 18 and 29 years old in good health and CMV-seropositive. Each CDR3 is given with its conserved first and last residue. Each record gives: D gene, CDR3 length, V gene, J gene, clone size, CDR3 protein, CDR3 DNA. A D gene is named only where the DNA matches it firmly. Rows may omit the clone size; those that give it use once, few, many or a size class.

D gene: TRBD2; CDR3 length: 14; V gene: TRBV27; J gene: TRBJ2-7; clone size: NA; CDR3 protein: CASSVTSGSGEQYF; CDR3 DNA: TGTGCCAGCAGTGTGACTAGCGGGAGCGGCGAGCAGTACTTC
D gene: NA; CDR3 length: 15; V gene: TRBV7-8; J gene: TRBJ1-4; clone size: NA; CDR3 protein: CASSPAQGTNEKLFF; CDR3 DNA: TGTGCCAGCAGCCCAGCACAGGGAACTAATGAAAAACTGTTTTTT
D gene: NA; CDR3 length: 14; V gene: TRBV25-1; J gene: TRBJ1-1; clone size: NA; CDR3 protein: CASSEYNTNTEAFF; CDR3 DNA: TGTGCCAGCAGTGAATACAACACCAACACTGAAGCTTTCTTT
D gene: TRBD1; CDR3 length: 14; V gene: TRBV14; J gene: TRBJ2-7; clone size: NA; CDR3 protein: CASSQDLTGNEQYF; CDR3 DNA: TGTGCCAGCAGCCAAGACCTGACAGGGAACGAGCAGTACTTC
D gene: NA; CDR3 length: 12; V gene: TRBV12-5; J gene: TRBJ1-3; clone size: few; CDR3 protein: CASGERWNTIYF; CDR3 DNA: TGTGCTAGTGGTGAACGGTGGAACACCATATATTTT
D gene: TRBD1; CDR3 length: 14; V gene: TRBV2; J gene: TRBJ1-5; clone size: NA; CDR3 protein: CASREGQNDQPQHF; CDR3 DNA: TGTGCCAGCAGGGAGGGACAGAACGATCAGCCCCAGCATTTT
D gene: TRBD2; CDR3 length: 15; V gene: TRBV4-3; J gene: TRBJ2-1; clone size: NA; CDR3 protein: CASSQDSGIYNEQFF; CDR3 DNA: TGCGCCAGCAGCCAAGATAGCGGGATCTACAATGAGCAGTTCTTC
D gene: NA; CDR3 length: 14; V gene: TRBV9; J gene: TRBJ2-2; clone size: NA; CDR3 protein: CASSVGQYTGELFF; CDR3 DNA: TGTGCCAGCAGCGTAGGACAGTACACCGGGGAGCTGTTTTTT
D gene: NA; CDR3 length: 14; V gene: TRBV18; J gene: TRBJ1-2; clone size: NA; CDR3 protein: CASSPPETAYGYTF; CDR3 DNA: TGTGCCAGCTCACCACCTGAGACAGCCTATGGCTACACCTTC
D gene: TRBD2; CDR3 length: 13; V gene: TRBV7-6; J gene: TRBJ2-1; clone size: NA; CDR3 protein: CASRPSGSNEQFF; CDR3 DNA: TGTGCCAGCCGGCCTAGCGGGAGCAATGAGCAGTTCTTC
D gene: TRBD2; CDR3 length: 16; V gene: TRBV19; J gene: TRBJ2-1; clone size: NA; CDR3 protein: CASRTLRTSGNNEQFF; CDR3 DNA: TGTGCCAGTAGAACCTTGAGGACTAGCGGCAACAATGAGCAGTTCTTC
D gene: NA; CDR3 length: 16; V gene: TRBV29-1; J gene: TRBJ1-2; clone size: NA; CDR3 protein: CSVVIAGSGPLYGYTF; CDR3 DNA: TGCAGCGTTGTAATTGCGGGGTCAGGGCCCCTTTATGGCTACACCTTC
D gene: NA; CDR3 length: 15; V gene: TRBV29-1; J gene: TRBJ1-2; clone size: once; CDR3 protein: CSVEAQTESNYGYTF; CDR3 DNA: TGCAGCGTTGAAGCCCAGACAGAGTCTAACTATGGCTACACCTTC
D gene: TRBD2; CDR3 length: 16; V gene: TRBV19; J gene: TRBJ2-1; clone size: NA; CDR3 protein: CASSPSALAGGREQFF; CDR3 DNA: TGTGCCAGTAGTCCCTCCGCGCTAGCGGGAGGGCGGGAGCAGTTCTTC
D gene: TRBD1; CDR3 length: 16; V gene: TRBV6-5; J gene: TRBJ1-4; clone size: NA; CDR3 protein: CASSYSLDRGNEKLFF; CDR3 DNA: TGTGCCAGCAGTTACTCCTTGGACAGGGGTAATGAAAAACTGTTTTTT
D gene: NA; CDR3 length: 13; V gene: TRBV18; J gene: TRBJ2-1; clone size: NA; CDR3 protein: CASSPADYNEQFF; CDR3 DNA: TGTGCCAGCTCACCAGCGGATTACAATGAGCAGTTCTTC
D gene: NA; CDR3 length: 11; V gene: TRBV18; J gene: TRBJ2-1; clone size: NA; CDR3 protein: CASSYNNEQFF; CDR3 DNA: TGTGCCAGCTCGTACAACAATGAGCAGTTCTTC
D gene: NA; CDR3 length: 14; V gene: TRBV4-3; J gene: TRBJ2-7; clone size: NA; CDR3 protein: CASSPAGSSYEQYF; CDR3 DNA: TGCGCCAGCAGCCCGGCTGGGAGCTCCTACGAGCAGTACTTC
D gene: NA; CDR3 length: 15; V gene: TRBV21-1; J gene: TRBJ2-7; clone size: NA; CDR3 protein: CASSPRDRNIYEQYF; CDR3 DNA: TGTGCCAGCAGCCCTCGGGACAGGAACATATACGAGCAGTACTTC
D gene: TRBD2; CDR3 length: 18; V gene: TRBV7-2; J gene: TRBJ2-7; clone size: NA; CDR3 protein: CASTSGRFAGLAGYEQYF; CDR3 DNA: TGTGCCAGCACCTCCGGGAGGTTCGCGGGACTAGCGGGGTACGAGCAGTACTTC
D gene: TRBD1; CDR3 length: 15; V gene: TRBV28; J gene: TRBJ2-1; clone size: NA; CDR3 protein: CASSPNRGRIDEQFF; CDR3 DNA: TGTGCCAGCAGCCCGAACAGGGGGCGGATTGATGAGCAGTTCTTC
D gene: NA; CDR3 length: 13; V gene: TRBV6-6; J gene: TRBJ2-5; clone size: NA; CDR3 protein: CASSYGLQETQYF; CDR3 DNA: TGTGCCAGCAGTTACGGGCTGCAAGAGACCCAGTACTTC
D gene: TRBD2; CDR3 length: 16; V gene: TRBV2; J gene: TRBJ2-7; clone size: once; CDR3 protein: CASSRGRGAESYEQYF; CDR3 DNA: TGTGCCAGCAGCCGGGGGAGGGGAGCGGAATCCTACGAGCAGTACTTC
D gene: TRBD2; CDR3 length: 17; V gene: TRBV11-2; J gene: TRBJ2-1; clone size: NA; CDR3 protein: CASSHRSGGAGINEQFF; CDR3 DNA: TGTGCCAGCAGCCACAGGTCGGGAGGAGCGGGTATCAATGAGCAGTTCTTC
D gene: NA; CDR3 length: 15; V gene: TRBV5-1; J gene: TRBJ1-4; clone size: NA; CDR3 protein: CASSSETATNEKLFF; CDR3 DNA: TGCGCCAGCAGCTCCGAAACGGCAACTAATGAAAAACTGTTTTTT
D gene: TRBD2; CDR3 length: 14; V gene: TRBV7-2; J gene: TRBJ2-7; clone size: NA; CDR3 protein: CASSFTGGPYEQYF; CDR3 DNA: TGTGCCAGCAGCTTTACGGGAGGGCCATACGAGCAGTACTTC
D gene: NA; CDR3 length: 12; V gene: TRBV5-4; J gene: TRBJ2-7; clone size: NA; CDR3 protein: CASSQGVGEQYF; CDR3 DNA: TGTGCCAGCAGCCAAGGAGTAGGCGAGCAGTACTTC
D gene: NA; CDR3 length: 15; V gene: TRBV4-1; J gene: TRBJ1-3; clone size: NA; CDR3 protein: CASSQESVSGNTIYF; CDR3 DNA: TGCGCCAGCAGCCAAGAGTCCGTGTCTGGAAACACCATATATTTT
D gene: NA; CDR3 length: 15; V gene: TRBV6-5; J gene: TRBJ2-1; clone size: NA; CDR3 protein: CASSYASALGDEQFF; CDR3 DNA: TGTGCCAGCAGTTACGCTAGCGCCCTAGGGGATGAGCAGTTCTTC
D gene: NA; CDR3 length: 15; V gene: TRBV19; J gene: TRBJ1-5; clone size: NA; CDR3 protein: CASSIGRTGNQPQHF; CDR3 DNA: TGTGCCAGTAGTATAGGGAGGACGGGGAATCAGCCCCAGCATTTT
D gene: NA; CDR3 length: 14; V gene: TRBV10-3; J gene: TRBJ2-7; clone size: once; CDR3 protein: CAISVIDSTYEQYF; CDR3 DNA: TGTGCCATCAGTGTTATCGACAGTACCTACGAGCAGTACTTC
D gene: TRBD1; CDR3 length: 16; V gene: TRBV9; J gene: TRBJ1-1; clone size: NA; CDR3 protein: CASSPGQGGRYTEAFF; CDR3 DNA: TGTGCCAGCAGCCCCGGACAGGGGGGAAGGTACACTGAAGCTTTCTTT
D gene: NA; CDR3 length: 15; V gene: TRBV7-9; J gene: TRBJ1-5; clone size: NA; CDR3 protein: CASSLAQGRDQPQHF; CDR3 DNA: TGTGCCAGCAGCTTAGCGCAGGGCAGGGATCAGCCCCAGCATTTT
D gene: TRBD1; CDR3 length: 13; V gene: TRBV5-1; J gene: TRBJ1-1; clone size: NA; CDR3 protein: CASSWGQGTEAFF; CDR3 DNA: TGCGCCAGCAGCTGGGGACAGGGGACTGAAGCTTTCTTT